Sequencing of this T cell receptor beta chain was carried out in a study of spatial heterogeneity in lung cancer. This clonotype was picked up many times. Its antigen is unknown. Findings and limits, study-wide: At resection, ubiquitous expanded tumor TCRs appeared in blood more than at follow-up.

Time point defined: sample taken at primary tumor resection. The donor population consisted of some 67 patients with untreated, early-stage non-small cell lung cancer. The sequenced material consisted of unsorted whole RNA from tumor, nontumor lung or frozen PBMC. A unique molecular identifier was attached to every TCR cDNA molecule. TCRdb redid the calling of the 5' RACE reads with MiXCR, one entry per CDR3 protein. The table lists around 11,000 distinct CDR3 sequences, around 6% of them singletons. This CDR3 has 13 residues. Trimming took 5 bases from V and 1 from J, leaving 8 bases between them. Germline V lookup: CDR1 SEHNR, CDR2 FQNEAQ (reference sequence).

This sequence joins TRBV7-9 and TRBJ1-1; D call uncertain. This sample comprised PBMCs, obtained at surgery. This TCR was sampled from a male donor with early-stage non-small cell lung cancer. The CDR3: CASSLTRNTEAFF. In DNA form, the CDR3 reads TGTGCCAGCAGCCTTACACGGAACACTGAAGCTTTCTTT.